One and the same sample provided the 14 T cell receptor beta chains below, sequenced in a study of tumor and adjacent non-tumor tissue in lung cancer. RNA was extracted from bulk tissue without any cell sorting. The library came from three nested PCR rounds adapted from ARM-PCR protocols. Via MiXCR, TCRdb re-called the multiplex PCR reads, giving one row per CDR3 protein. The table lists under 150,000 distinct CDR3 sequences, around 60% of them singletons. The sequencing input was lung tumor tissue. These receptors all come from a man aged 60 to 75 with small cell lung cancer.

With regard to this clonotype: A much larger clone differs by one base, so this may be a read error. The CDR3 protein is CSARDGWKNIQYF. Here the CDR3 DNA reads TGCAGTGCTAGAGACGGATGGAAAAACATTCAGTACTTC. The chain has TRBV20-1 and TRBJ2-4, with D uncertain. Looked up from germline, CDR1 is DFQATT and CDR2 is SNEGSKA (reference sequence). There are 13 residues in the CDR3. V lost 0 bases, J lost 4 bases, and 7 bases lay in between.

The V call is TRBV10-3, the J call TRBJ2-7; 7 positions match TRBD1. Germline lookup yields CDR1 ENHRY and CDR2 SYGVKD. The J segment lost 3 bases and the V segment lost 4 bases, leaving 6 bases of the junction unmatched. This CDR3 contains 14 residues. Here the CDR3 reads CAISGTGFNYEQYF. Here the CDR3 DNA reads TGTGCCATCAGTGGGACAGGTTTTAACTACGAGCAGTACTTC.

As for this clonotype: A junction boundary mismatches the germline segment, possibly from a read error. The V call is TRBV6-6, the J call TRBJ2-7; a weak D match, TRBD1 (6 bases). Germline V gene lookup returns CDR1 MNHNY and CDR2 SVGAGI (reference sequence). There are 13 residues in the CDR3. This CDR3 is CTSHRVRPTKQYF. CDR3 sequence (DNA): TGTACCAGTCACAGGGTGCGGCCGACCAAACAGTACTTC.

The J gene is TRBJ1-5, the V gene TRBV7-2, with D uncertain. V lost 5 bases to trimming and J lost 6 bases, with 8 bases between them. The CDR3 is 12 amino acids. Germline assignment: CDR1 SGHTA and CDR2 FQGNSA. The CDR3: CASSLPSQPQHF. The CDR3 nucleotides are TGTGCCAGCAGCCTACCGAGTCAGCCCCAGCATTTT.

J is TRBJ2-1 and V is TRBV5-6; D not certain. V was clipped by 5 bases and J by 10 bases, with 10 bases between them. The CDR3 spans 11 residues. The germline V gene encodes CDR1 SGHDT and CDR2 YYEEEE. The CDR3, as DNA: TGTGCCAGCAGTTGGAACGCCGAGCAGTTCTTC. This gives the protein CASSWNAEQFF.

Concerning this clonotype itself: Possible read error: a much larger clone is one base away. The chain recombines TRBV7-9 with TRBJ2-1; weak D call: TRBD1 (5 bases). CDR3 length equals 13 residues. Trimming shortened V by 7 bases and J by 5 bases, and 12 bases separated the two germline ends. CDR1 is SEHNR and CDR2 is FQNEAQ in the germline V gene (reference sequence). The CDR3 protein is CASTSDSNNEQFF. CDR3 DNA sequence: TGTGCCAGCACAAGTGACAGCAACAATGAGCAGTTCTTC.

As concerns this clonotype: The junction shows a germline mismatch at one end, possibly a read error. The chain couples TRBV12-3 or TRBV12-4 to TRBJ1-4; D ambiguous. This CDR3 contains 13 residues. Here the CDR3 DNA reads TGTGCCAGCAGTTTAAACGTCGATGAAAGACTGTTTTTT. Protein product: CASSLNVDERLFF.

This clonotype was detected a few times. Given a much more abundant clone one base away, this may be a read error. This rearrangement joins TRBV11-3 to TRBJ2-1; D might be TRBD1 (5 bases). This CDR3 contains 13 residues. Germline-derived CDR1 and CDR2 are SGHNT and YENEEA. CDR3 loop: CASGLIRGDEQFF. DNA for the CDR3: TGTGCCAGCGGCTTAATAAGGGGCGATGAGCAGTTCTTC.

V is TRBV29-1 and J is TRBJ2-3, with 8 bases that match TRBD1. V lost 6 bases and J lost 0; bases outside the gene matches: 5. Germline V gene lookup returns CDR1 SQVTM and CDR2 ANQGSEA. This CDR3 has 14 residues. DNA of the CDR3: TGCAGCGTGACAGGGGCTAGTAGCACAGATACGCAGTATTTT. It specifies CSVTGASSTDTQYF.

The chain is built from TRBV12-3 or TRBV12-4 and TRBJ1-2, with 7 bases aligning to TRBD1. The CDR3 consists of 14 residues. The J segment lost 8 bases and the V segment lost 0 bases, leaving 6 bases of the junction unmatched. The CDR3 DNA reads TGTGCCAGCAGTTTAGCCGACAGGGCCTGGGGCTACACCTTC. It yields the protein CASSLADRAWGYTF.

Regarding this clonotype: One end of the junction fails to match germline, which may point to a read error. The V gene is TRBV20-1, the J gene TRBJ2-3; the D is unclear. The CDR3 is 10 amino acids. Germline-derived CDR1 and CDR2 are DFQATT and SNEGSKA (reference sequence). The DNA of the CDR3 is TGCAGTGCTACCACATATACGCAGTATTTT. Amino acids: CSATTYTQYF.

V is TRBV6-1 and J is TRBJ2-5; 9 nucleotides align to TRBD1. This CDR3 spans 13 amino acids. V shed 8 bases and J 2 bases; nucleotides not matched to a gene: 3. The germline gives CDR1 MNHNS, CDR2 SASEGT. CDR3 loop: CASGGTGQETQYF. The CDR3 DNA reads TGTGCCAGCGGAGGGACAGGGCAAGAGACCCAGTACTTC.

CDR3 in DNA: TGCAGTGCTAGGTGTCTAGGGGTGGGTGGGAATGAGCAGTTCTTC. It yields the protein CSARCLGVGGNEQFF. The V call is TRBV20-1, the J call TRBJ2-1; perhaps TRBD1 as D (5 bases). Germline V lookup: CDR1 DFQATT, CDR2 SNEGSKA (reference sequence). The length of the CDR3 is 15 residues. V was cut by 3 bases and J by 7 bases, with 19 bases left in between.

As to this clonotype: One base away lies a much larger clone, so this may be a sequencing read error. V and J are TRBV5-1 and TRBJ2-2; 7 bases map to TRBD2. The CDR3 spans 13 residues. Germline V CDR1 and CDR2: SGHRS, YFSETQ. The chain's CDR3 is CASSWGGTVELFF. The CDR3 region has the DNA TGCGCCAGCAGCTGGGGGGGGACCGTGGAGCTGTTTTTT.